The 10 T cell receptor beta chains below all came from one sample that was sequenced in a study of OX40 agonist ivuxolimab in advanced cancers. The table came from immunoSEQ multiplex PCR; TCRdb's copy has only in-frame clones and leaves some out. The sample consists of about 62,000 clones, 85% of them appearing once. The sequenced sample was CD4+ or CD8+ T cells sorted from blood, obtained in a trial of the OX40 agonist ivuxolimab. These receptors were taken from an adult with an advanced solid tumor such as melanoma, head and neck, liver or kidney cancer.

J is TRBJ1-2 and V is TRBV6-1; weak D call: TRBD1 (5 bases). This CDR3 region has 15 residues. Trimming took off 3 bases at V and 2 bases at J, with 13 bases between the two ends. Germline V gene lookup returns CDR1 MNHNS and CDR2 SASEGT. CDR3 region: CASSDRTPNNYGYTF. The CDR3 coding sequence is TGTGCCAGCAGTGATAGGACACCCAACAACTATGGCTACACCTTC.

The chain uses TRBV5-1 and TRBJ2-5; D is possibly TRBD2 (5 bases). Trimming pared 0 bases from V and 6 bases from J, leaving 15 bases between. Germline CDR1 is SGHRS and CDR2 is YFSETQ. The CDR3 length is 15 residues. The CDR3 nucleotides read TGCGCCAGCAGCTTGGGGATTGGGGAGTTAAAGACCCAGTACTTC. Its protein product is CASSLGIGELKTQYF.

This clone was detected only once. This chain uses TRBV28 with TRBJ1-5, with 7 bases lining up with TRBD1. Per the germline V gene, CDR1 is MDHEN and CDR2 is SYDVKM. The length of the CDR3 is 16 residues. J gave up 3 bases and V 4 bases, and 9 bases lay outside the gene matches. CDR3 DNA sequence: TGTGCCAGCAGTTCCCTCCCCGGGACAGTCAATCAGCCCCAGCATTTT. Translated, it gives CASSSLPGTVNQPQHF.

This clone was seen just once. The CDR3 bases are TGTGCCAGCAGCGGACTAGGTTCGGTCGAGCAGTACTTC. It specifies CASSGLGSVEQYF. The J gene is TRBJ2-7, the V gene TRBV7-9, with 7 bases identical to TRBD2. This CDR3 has 13 residues. Germline V gene data show CDR1 as SEHNR and CDR2 as FQNEAQ (reference sequence). The ends lost 5 bases at V and 6 bases at J; junction bases unmatched: 7.

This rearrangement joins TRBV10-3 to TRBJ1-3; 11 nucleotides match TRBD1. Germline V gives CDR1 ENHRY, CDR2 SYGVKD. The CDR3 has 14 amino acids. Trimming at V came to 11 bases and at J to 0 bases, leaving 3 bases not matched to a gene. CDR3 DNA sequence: TGTGCCTTCGGACAGGGGGCCTCTGGAAACACCATATATTTT. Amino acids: CAFGQGASGNTIYF.

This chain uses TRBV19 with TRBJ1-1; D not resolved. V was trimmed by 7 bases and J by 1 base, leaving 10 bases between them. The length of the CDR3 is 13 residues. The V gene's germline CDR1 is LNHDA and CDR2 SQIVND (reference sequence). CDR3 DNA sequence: TGTGCCAGTACCCGAAGGGAGAACACTGAAGCTTTCTTT. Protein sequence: CASTRRENTEAFF.

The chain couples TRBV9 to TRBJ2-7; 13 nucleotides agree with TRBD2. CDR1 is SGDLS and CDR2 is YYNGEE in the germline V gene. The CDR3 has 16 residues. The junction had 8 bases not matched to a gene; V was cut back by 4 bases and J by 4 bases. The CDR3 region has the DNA TGTGCCAGCAGCTCAGGACTAGCGGGAGCCTGGTACGAGCAGTACTTC. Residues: CASSSGLAGAWYEQYF. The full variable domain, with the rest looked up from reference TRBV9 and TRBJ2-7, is DSGVTQTPKHLITATGQRVTLRCSPRSGDLSVYWYQQSLDQGLQFLIQYYNGEERAKGNILERFSAQQFPDLHSELNLSSLELGDSALYFCASSSGLAGAWYEQYFGPGTRLTVT.

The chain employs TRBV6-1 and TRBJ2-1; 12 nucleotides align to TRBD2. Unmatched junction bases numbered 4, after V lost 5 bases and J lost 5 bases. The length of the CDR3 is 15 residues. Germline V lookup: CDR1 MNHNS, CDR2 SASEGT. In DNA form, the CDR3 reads TGTGCCAGCAGTTCCACTAGCGGGGGGAACAATGAGCAGTTCTTC. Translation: CASSSTSGGNNEQFF.

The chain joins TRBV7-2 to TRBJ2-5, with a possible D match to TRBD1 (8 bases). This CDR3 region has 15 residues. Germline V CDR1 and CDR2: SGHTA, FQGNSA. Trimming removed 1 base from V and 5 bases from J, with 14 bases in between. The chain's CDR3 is CASSLDRGGMETQYF. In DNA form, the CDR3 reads TGTGCCAGCAGCTTAGACAGGGGGGGGATGGAGACCCAGTACTTC.

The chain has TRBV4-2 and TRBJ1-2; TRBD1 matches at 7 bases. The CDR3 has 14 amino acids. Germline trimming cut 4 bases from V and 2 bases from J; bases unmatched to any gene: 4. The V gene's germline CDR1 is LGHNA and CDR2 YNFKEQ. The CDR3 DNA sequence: TGTGCCAGCAGCCCAGGGGACAGCAACTATGGCTACACCTTC. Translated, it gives CASSPGDSNYGYTF.